This TCR beta chain is drawn from a study of T cells in Graves' hyperthyroidism and ophthalmopathy. Study details: Blood was drawn when the patient was first diagnosed and still untreated.

There were TCR beta CDR3 regions amplified from RNA transcripts. The HTBI primer set was used in a first-round RT-PCR of the TCR CDR3. MiXCR was run by TCRdb on the multiplex PCR reads, yielding one entry per CDR3 protein. The data show under 400,000 distinct CDR3 sequences, roughly 20% seen once. Study findings and constraints: Most thyroid clonotypes that were expanded above 0.001 also turned up in blood.

Trimming stripped 2 bases from V and 4 bases from J, with 9 bases between. The CDR3 sequence is 14 residues long. CDR1 is MNHEY, CDR2 SVGAGI, per germline. Diagnostic assessment was based on clinical symptoms, serum thyroxine and TRAb, thyroid ultrasound and orbital computed tomography. PBMCs came from 9 to 10 ml fresh peripheral blood. Ten or more counts support this clonotype. No antigen is known for it. Input material: blood. The J gene is TRBJ1-5, the V gene TRBV6-5; D uncertain. The receptor was isolated from a woman aged 40 to 50 with Graves' ophthalmopathy. The CDR3 spells CASSYRISNQPQHF. The CDR3 coding sequence is TGTGCCAGCAGTTACCGTATAAGTAATCAGCCCCAGCATTTT.